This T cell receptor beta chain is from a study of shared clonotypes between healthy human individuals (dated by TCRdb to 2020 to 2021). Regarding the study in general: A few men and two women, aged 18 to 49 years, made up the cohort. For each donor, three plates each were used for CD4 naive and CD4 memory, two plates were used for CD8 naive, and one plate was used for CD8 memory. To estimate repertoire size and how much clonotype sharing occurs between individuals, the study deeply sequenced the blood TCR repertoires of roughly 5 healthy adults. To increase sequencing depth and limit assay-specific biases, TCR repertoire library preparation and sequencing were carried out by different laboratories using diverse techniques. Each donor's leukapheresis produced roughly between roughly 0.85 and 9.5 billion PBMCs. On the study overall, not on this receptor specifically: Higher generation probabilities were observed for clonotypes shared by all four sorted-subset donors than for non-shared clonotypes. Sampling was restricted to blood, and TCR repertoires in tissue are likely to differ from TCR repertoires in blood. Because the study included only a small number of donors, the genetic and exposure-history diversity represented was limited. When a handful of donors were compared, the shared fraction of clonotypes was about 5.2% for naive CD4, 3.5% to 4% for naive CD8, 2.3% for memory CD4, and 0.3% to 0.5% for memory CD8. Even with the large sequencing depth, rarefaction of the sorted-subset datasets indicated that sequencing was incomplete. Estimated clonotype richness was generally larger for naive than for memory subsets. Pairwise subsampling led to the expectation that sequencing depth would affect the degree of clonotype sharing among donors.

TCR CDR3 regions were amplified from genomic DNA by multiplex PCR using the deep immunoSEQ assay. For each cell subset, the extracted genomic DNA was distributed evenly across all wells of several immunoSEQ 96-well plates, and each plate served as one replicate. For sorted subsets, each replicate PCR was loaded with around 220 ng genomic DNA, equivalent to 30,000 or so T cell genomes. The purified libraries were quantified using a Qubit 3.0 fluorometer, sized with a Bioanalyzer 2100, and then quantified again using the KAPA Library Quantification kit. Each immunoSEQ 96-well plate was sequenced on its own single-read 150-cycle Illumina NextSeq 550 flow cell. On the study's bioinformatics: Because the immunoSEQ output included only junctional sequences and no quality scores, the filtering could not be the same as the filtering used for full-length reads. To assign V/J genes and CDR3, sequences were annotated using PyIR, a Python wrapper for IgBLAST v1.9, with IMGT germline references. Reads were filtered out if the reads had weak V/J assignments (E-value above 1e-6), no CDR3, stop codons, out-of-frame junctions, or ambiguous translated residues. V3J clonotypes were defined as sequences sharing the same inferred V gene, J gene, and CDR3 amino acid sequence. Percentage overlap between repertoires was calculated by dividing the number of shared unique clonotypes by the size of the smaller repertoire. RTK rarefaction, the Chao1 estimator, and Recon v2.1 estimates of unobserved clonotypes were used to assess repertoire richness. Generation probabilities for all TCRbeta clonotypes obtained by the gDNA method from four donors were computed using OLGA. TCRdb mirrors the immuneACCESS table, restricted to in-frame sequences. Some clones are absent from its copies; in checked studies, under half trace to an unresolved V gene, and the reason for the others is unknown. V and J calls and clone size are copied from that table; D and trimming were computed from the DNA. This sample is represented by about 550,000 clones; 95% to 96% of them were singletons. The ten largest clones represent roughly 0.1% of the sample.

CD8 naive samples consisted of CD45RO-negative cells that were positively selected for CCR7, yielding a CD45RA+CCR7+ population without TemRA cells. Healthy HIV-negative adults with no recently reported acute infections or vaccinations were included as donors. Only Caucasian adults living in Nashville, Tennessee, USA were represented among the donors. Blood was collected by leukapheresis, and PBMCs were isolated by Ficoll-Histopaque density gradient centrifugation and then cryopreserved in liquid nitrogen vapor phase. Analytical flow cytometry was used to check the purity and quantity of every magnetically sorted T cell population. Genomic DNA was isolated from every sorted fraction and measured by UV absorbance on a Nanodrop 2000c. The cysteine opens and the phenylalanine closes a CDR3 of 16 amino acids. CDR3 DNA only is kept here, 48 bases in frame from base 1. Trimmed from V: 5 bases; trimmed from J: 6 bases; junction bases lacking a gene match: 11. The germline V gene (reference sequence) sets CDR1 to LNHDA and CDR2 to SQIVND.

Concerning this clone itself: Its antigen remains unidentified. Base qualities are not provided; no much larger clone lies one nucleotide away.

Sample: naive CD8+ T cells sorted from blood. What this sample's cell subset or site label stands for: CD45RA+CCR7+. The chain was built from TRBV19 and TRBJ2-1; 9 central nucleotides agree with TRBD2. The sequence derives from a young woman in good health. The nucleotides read TGTGCCAGTAGTTTTTCTGCTAGCGGGGAGTTCAATGAGCAGTTCTTC. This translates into CASSFSASGEFNEQFF. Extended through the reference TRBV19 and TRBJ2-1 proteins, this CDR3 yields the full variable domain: DGGITQSPKYLFRKEGQNVTLSCEQNLNHDAMYWYRQDPGQGLRLIYYSQIVNDFQKGDIAEGYSVSREKKESFPLTVTSAQKNPTAFYLCASSFSASGEFNEQFFGPGTRLTVL.